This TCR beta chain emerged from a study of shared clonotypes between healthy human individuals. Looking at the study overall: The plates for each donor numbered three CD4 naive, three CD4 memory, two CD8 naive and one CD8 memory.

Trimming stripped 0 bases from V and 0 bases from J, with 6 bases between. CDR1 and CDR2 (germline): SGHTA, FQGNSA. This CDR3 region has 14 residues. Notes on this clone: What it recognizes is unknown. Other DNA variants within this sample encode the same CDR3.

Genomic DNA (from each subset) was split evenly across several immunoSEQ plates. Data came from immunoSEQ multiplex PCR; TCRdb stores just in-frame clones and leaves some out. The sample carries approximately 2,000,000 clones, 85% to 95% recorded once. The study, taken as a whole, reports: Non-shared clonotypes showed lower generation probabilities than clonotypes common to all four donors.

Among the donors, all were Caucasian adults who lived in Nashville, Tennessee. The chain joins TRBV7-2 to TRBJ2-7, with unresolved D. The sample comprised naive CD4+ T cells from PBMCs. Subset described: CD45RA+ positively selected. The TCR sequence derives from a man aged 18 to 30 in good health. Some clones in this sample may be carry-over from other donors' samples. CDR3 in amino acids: CASSLAGSSYEQYF. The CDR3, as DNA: TGTGCCAGCAGCTTAGCTGGCTCCTCCTACGAGCAGTACTTC.